The subject of this entry is one T cell receptor (beta chain). This clonotype was seen more than once but under ten times. Its antigen is currently not known. No much larger clone is present one base from it, and per-base qualities are unavailable. The data were taken from a study of response to subunit inactivated influenza vaccine (dated by TCRdb to the late 2010s). Background on the whole study: Deep quantitative profiling of the T cell receptor repertoire was used in the study to follow responses to a trivalent subunit inactivated influenza vaccine.

Library method: RT-PCR. Sequencing was carried out with an Illumina HiSeq 2500. TCRdb's own reprocessing of the public reads used fastp at Q25 and MiXCR and kept productive beta chains. For every CDR3 protein sequence, its rows merge into one entry that carries the most common genes and DNA. Present in this sample are approximately 500,000 distinct CDR3 sequences, 12% to 15% of which were seen just once. The ten top clones hold 11% of the sample. What the research found in general, with its limitations: The authors suggested that each seasonal influenza vaccination may recruit only a limited number of new T cells.

Reading from cysteine to phenylalanine, the CDR3 counts 12 amino acids. Kept here is only the CDR3 DNA, which spans 36 bases and is read in frame from base 1. V gives up 4 bases and J gives up 14 bases, and the segment between their germline ends measures 13 bases. Reading the germline V gene gives CDR1 SGHDT and CDR2 YYEEEE. The specimen comprised PBMCs from blood, sampled less than 13 days after vaccination. The receptor chain draws on TRBV5-6 and TRBJ1-6; TRBD1 could be the D gene, as 6 bases match. The TCR originated in a man in his forties or fifties who received an inactivated influenza vaccine. Donor details come from another sample of the same person, matched by shared clones. The CDR3 reads as follows: CASSVTGSSLHF. DNA sequence: TGTGCCAGCAGCGTGACAGGAAGTTCCCTCCACTTT.